The clone carrying this T cell receptor (beta chain) was detected many times. TCRdb re-analysed the 5' RACE reads in MiXCR, keeping a single row per CDR3 protein. Of around 75,000 distinct CDR3 sequences in the sample, approximately 5% are singletons; the top ten hold around 2.2%. These data are taken from a study of CD8 T cells in ankylosing spondylitis. Germline CDR1 reads MDHEN; CDR2 reads SYDVKM. CDR3 size: 14 residues. Trimming pared 7 bases from V and 3 bases from J, leaving 13 bases between. This TCR derives from a male donor with ankylosing spondylitis or in good health (not recorded which). The J gene is TRBJ1-5, the V gene TRBV28, with D possibly being TRBD1 (5 bases). Sequencing was carried out using blood, either unsorted or a sorted T cell fraction (not recorded which). CDR3 amino acids: CASTRGDYNQPQHF. CDR3 DNA sequence: TGTGCCAGCACCCGGGGGGACTACAATCAGCCCCAGCATTTT.